A selection of T cell receptor beta chains follows, all from one sample in a study of blood T cell repertoires in COVID-19. TCRdb keeps only in-frame clones here, not all; method: immunoSEQ multiplex PCR. The profile shows 470,000 or so clones, 85% to 90% of them singletons. Material for sequencing was peripheral blood. These receptors all stem from a woman in her twenties or thirties with acute or convalescent COVID-19. CDR3s include the opening cysteine and the closing phenylalanine or tryptophan. Expanded clones get a size class; other rows say once, few or many, or leave the size out.

abundance	v_gene	j_gene	CDR3aa
NA	TRBV3-1/TRBV3-2	TRBJ2-3	CASSQYADTQYF
NA	TRBV6-2/TRBV6-3	TRBJ1-2	CASSYSFESGQGYTF
NA	TRBV19	TRBJ2-1	CASSPNYNEQFF
NA	TRBV5-1	TRBJ2-1	CASSLAAGGPNEQFF
NA	TRBV19	TRBJ1-5	CASSIDRGRNQPQHF
NA	TRBV5-5	TRBJ1-2	CASSLGQGAYYGYTF
NA	TRBV12-5	TRBJ2-3	CASGLGLAGGADTQYF
NA	TRBV9	TRBJ1-2	CASSYGQGRLGYTF
NA	TRBV5-1	TRBJ1-1	CASSLQGIWVEAFF
NA	TRBV6-5	TRBJ1-1	CASSTMTGGEAFF
NA	TRBV5-1	TRBJ2-1	CASSSKGTGDNEQFF
NA	TRBV28	TRBJ2-5	CASSSGGQSKETQYF
few	TRBV5-8	TRBJ2-7	CASSLGSLYEQYF
NA	TRBV5-8	TRBJ1-5	CASSPRAGSNQPQHF
NA	TRBV4-1	TRBJ1-4	CASSQTGVREKLFF
NA	TRBV4-2	TRBJ2-7	CASSQESGQGWLYEQYF
NA	TRBV4-1	TRBJ2-3	CASSPRQGGDTQYF
NA	TRBV27	TRBJ1-6	CASSLWTGGLNSPLHF
NA	TRBV9	TRBJ1-2	CASSVDRNYGYTF
NA	TRBV7-2	TRBJ2-3	CASSALLRGGPDTQYF
NA	TRBV30	TRBJ2-7	CAWSRGGVSDRAYEQYF
NA	TRBV5-6	TRBJ1-1	CASSPAQTGGWTEAFF
NA	TRBV5-5	TRBJ2-5	CASSLRSSGGAGETQYF
NA	TRBV2	TRBJ2-5	CASSEALRLKETQYF